The 5 T cell receptor beta chains below all came from one sample that was sequenced in a study of T cell repertoires in cytomegalovirus infection (dated by TCRdb to the late 2010s). Reading the label with the study, this specimen's treatment or condition is: in vitro stimulation with specific CMV peptide epitopes to enrich CMV-specific T cells. Sequencing used an Illumina HiSeq 1500. In-frame beta chains were kept once TCRdb had trimmed the public reads at Q25 with fastp and called clones with MiXCR. Rows with one shared CDR3 protein collapse into an entry with the most common genes and DNA. The sample includes more than 250,000 distinct CDR3 sequences, with 20% to 30% observed a single time. The ten largest clones represent more than 10% of the sample. Their antigen targets remain unknown. The sequences come from cultured PBMCs, collected from culture after CMV antigen stimulation. Receptors were obtained from a human donor in good health (CMV status not recorded). Some clones in this sample may be carry-over from other donors' samples.

The V call is TRBV6-5, the J call TRBJ2-7; D may be TRBD1 (6 bases). The CDR3 is 14 residues long. Germline CDR1 reads MNHEY; CDR2 reads SVGAGI. V was cut by 6 bases and J by 1 base, with 13 bases left in between. As DNA, the CDR3 is TGTGCCAGCAGACGGGGACACGCATCCTACGAGCAGTACGTC. This sequence encodes CASRRGHASYEQYV.

CDR3 in DNA: TGTGCCAGCAGTCCATTTGGGGGTCCGGACGAGCAGTACTTC. It translates to CASSPFGGPDEQYF. The J gene is TRBJ2-7, the V gene TRBV27, with D possibly called TRBD1 or TRBD2 (5 bases each). This CDR3 spans 14 amino acids. Trimming shortened V by 5 bases and J by 5 bases, and 16 bases separated the two germline ends. The V gene's germline CDR1 is MNHEY and CDR2 SMNVEV (reference sequence).

This clonotype was seen many times. The chain recombines TRBV7-6 with TRBJ1-5; D is possibly TRBD1 (5 bases). The germline V gene encodes CDR1 SGHVS and CDR2 FNYEAQ. The V end was cut by 1 base, the J end by 2 bases, with 15 bases between. The CDR3 has 17 amino acids. This CDR3 reads CASSLGLGTRGNQPQHF. In nucleotides, the CDR3 is TGTGCCAGCAGCTTAGGTTTGGGGACGCGGGGCAATCAGCCCCAGCATTTT.

This sequence joins TRBV27 and TRBJ2-7; TRBD2 matches 12 bases. The CDR3 totals 14 residues. Trimming at V came to 8 bases and at J to 6 bases, leaving 8 bases not matched to a gene. Germline V gene data show CDR1 as MNHEY and CDR2 as SMNVEV (reference sequence). CDR3 region: CASWMTSGSLEQYF. The CDR3 coding sequence is TGTGCCAGCTGGATGACTAGCGGGAGTCTCGAGCAGTACTTC.

Many counts were recorded for this clonotype. The chain is built from TRBV28 and TRBJ2-2; 8 bases line up with TRBD2. The CDR3 loop spans 15 amino acids. V was clipped by 4 bases and J by 0 bases; unmatched bases: 1. CDR1 and CDR2 from the germline V gene are MDHEN and SYDVKM. CDR3 protein: CASSSGLANTGELFF. The CDR3 region has the DNA TGTGCCAGCAGTTCGGGACTAGCGAACACCGGGGAGCTGTTTTTT.